This passage covers 26 T cell receptor beta chains from one sample sequenced in a study of T-cell memory formation after mild COVID-19. From the 5' RACE reads, TCRdb called clonotypes with MiXCR, one entry per CDR3 protein. The repertoire has about 470,000 distinct CDR3 sequences, around a sixth of them found once; the top ten carry approximately 13%. Sequenced sample: PBMCs or a T cell subset sorted from them (not recorded which). These receptors all come from an adult woman who had mild COVID-19 (a few samples of this study predate the infection). Cell type and time point are not known.

This clonotype appeared many times. CDR3 sequence (DNA): TGTGCCAGCAGCTTGACTAGCTCGGAGACCCAGTACTTC. Translating gives CASSLTSSETQYF. The chain recombines TRBV5-4 with TRBJ2-5, with D possibly TRBD2 on 6 matching bases. This CDR3 comprises 13 residues. Trimming cost V 1 base and J 5 bases, with 9 bases left between them. CDR1 and CDR2 (germline): SGHNT, YYREEE (reference sequence).

This chain uses TRBV5-1 with TRBJ1-2; the match to TRBD1 covers 9 bases. Germline loops: CDR1 SGHRS, CDR2 YFSETQ. The CDR3 runs to 14 residues. Trimming removed 4 bases from V and 4 bases from J; junction bases left unmatched: 5. The CDR3: CASSEGQGGYGYTF. CDR3 nucleotide sequence: TGCGCCAGCAGCGAGGGACAGGGCGGCTATGGCTACACCTTC.

This clonotype was recorded a few times. The rearrangement uses TRBV20-1 and TRBJ2-1; D is undetermined. Germline CDR1 is DFQATT and CDR2 is SNEGSKA (reference sequence). V was shortened by 2 bases and J by 12 bases, with 14 bases between the two germline ends. The CDR3 contains 12 residues. As DNA, the CDR3 is TGCAGTGCTAGAAGCCCTCTCATAGGGCAGTTCTTC. It translates to CSARSPLIGQFF.

In its sample, this clonotype was seen a few times. J is TRBJ1-4 and V is TRBV12-3 or TRBV12-4; 8 positions match TRBD1. The CDR3 runs to 16 residues. The V and J ends lost 6 bases and 0 bases, in that order; junction bases with no gene match: 6. The CDR3: CASSYGQGTTNEKLFF. In DNA form, the CDR3 reads TGTGCCAGCAGCTACGGACAGGGTACAACTAATGAAAAACTGTTTTTT.

The sample holds many counts of this clonotype. The chain employs TRBV7-9 and TRBJ2-1, with 8 bases aligning to TRBD1. Germline CDR1 is SEHNR and CDR2 is FQNEAQ (reference sequence). V shed 3 bases, J shed 12 bases, and the junction held 13 bases outside the gene matches. This CDR3 is 15 amino acids long. CDR3 residues: CASSFSGQVFIGQFF. The CDR3, as DNA: TGTGCCAGCAGCTTCTCGGGACAGGTTTTTATAGGGCAGTTCTTC.

The V gene is TRBV5-1, the J gene TRBJ2-4; perhaps TRBD1 as D (6 bases). Germline V gives CDR1 SGHRS, CDR2 YFSETQ. V lost 5 bases to trimming and J lost 0 bases, with 12 bases between them. This CDR3 contains 15 residues. The CDR3 DNA reads TGCGCCAGCAGACCAGGGGATCTAGCCAAAAACATTCAGTACTTC. It encodes CASRPGDLAKNIQYF.

This chain uses TRBV9 with TRBJ1-2; no firm D call. Germline loops: CDR1 SGDLS, CDR2 YYNGEE. The CDR3 runs to 19 residues. Trimming shortened V by 1 base and J by 3 bases, and 25 bases separated the two germline ends. CDR3 DNA sequence: TGTGCCAGCAGCGTAAACCCTACAGTGGCGAGTTCCGGTGACTATGGCTACACCTTC. Its translation: CASSVNPTVASSGDYGYTF. Full variable domain (rest looked up from reference TRBV9 and TRBJ1-2): DSGVTQTPKHLITATGQRVTLRCSPRSGDLSVYWYQQSLDQGLQFLIQYYNGEERAKGNILERFSAQQFPDLHSELNLSSLELGDSALYFCASSVNPTVASSGDYGYTFGSGTRLTVV.

This clonotype was observed a handful of times. The chain joins TRBV5-5 to TRBJ1-2; TRBD1 matches at 9 bases. This CDR3 has 13 residues. CDR1 is SGHKS and CDR2 is YYEKEE in the germline V gene (reference sequence). J was trimmed by 6 bases and V by 4 bases; bases with no gene match: 4. The CDR3 here is CASSGTGYDGYTF. CDR3 in DNA: TGTGCCAGCAGCGGGACAGGGTACGATGGCTACACCTTC. Using reference TRBV5-5 and TRBJ1-2 for the parts outside the CDR3, the full variable domain is DAGVTQSPTHLIKTRGQQVTLRCSPISGHKSVSWYQQVLGQGPQFIFQYYEKEERGRGNFPDRFSARQFPNYSSELNVNALLLGDSALYLCASSGTGYDGYTFGSGTRLTVV.

The rearrangement uses TRBV7-9 and TRBJ2-7, with a weak D call TRBD2 (6 bases). Germline CDR1 is SEHNR and CDR2 is FQNEAQ (reference sequence). The CDR3 covers 16 residues. V lost 2 bases, J lost 4 bases, and 18 bases lay in between. The CDR3 loop reads CASSLLGGVPGYEQYF. The CDR3 coding sequence is TGTGCCAGCAGCTTACTGGGGGGAGTTCCCGGTTACGAGCAGTACTTC. The whole variable domain, remainder taken from reference TRBV7-9 and TRBJ2-7, is DTGVSQNPRHKITKRGQNVTFRCDPISEHNRLYWYRQTLGQGPEFLTYFQNEAQLEKSRLLSDRFSAERPKGSFSTLEIQRTEQGDSAMYLCASSLLGGVPGYEQYFGPGTRLTVT.

This clonotype came up many times. This chain joins TRBV7-9 and TRBJ2-1; perhaps TRBD2 as D (5 bases). The V and J ends lost 2 bases and 6 bases respectively, with 14 bases between them. The CDR3 loop spans 15 amino acids. Germline-derived CDR1 and CDR2 are SEHNR and FQNEAQ (reference sequence). CDR3 in amino acids: CASSLRGSEFNEQFF. The CDR3 region has the DNA TGTGCCAGCAGCTTACGGGGTTCCGAGTTCAATGAGCAGTTCTTC.

The chain carries TRBV6-5 and TRBJ1-1; 9 nucleotides align to TRBD1. V was clipped by 5 bases and J by 2 bases; unmatched bases: 6. The V gene's germline CDR1 is MNHEY and CDR2 SVGAGI. CDR3 length: 15 residues. This CDR3 reads CASSTTGGVNTEAFF. DNA for the CDR3: TGTGCCAGCAGTACAACAGGGGGCGTTAACACTGAAGCTTTCTTT.

V is TRBV6-5 and J is TRBJ1-1; TRBD1 is a possible D gene (5 bases). V gave up 7 bases and J gave up 1 base, with 16 bases separating them. Looked up from germline, CDR1 is MNHEY and CDR2 is SVGAGI. The CDR3 length is 15 residues. The CDR3 region is CASTRAGRPNTEAFF. The DNA for the CDR3 is TGTGCCAGCACCCGCGCGGGACGGCCGAACACTGAAGCTTTCTTT.

This clonotype was found many times. The chain couples TRBV5-1 to TRBJ1-1, with D tentatively TRBD1 (5 bases). V lost 3 bases and J 1 base, leaving 10 bases between the germline ends. The CDR3 sequence is 14 residues long. Germline CDR1 and CDR2: SGHRS and YFSETQ. CDR3 nucleotides: TGCGCCAGCAGCTACGACGGGGGGAACACTGAAGCTTTCTTT. It encodes CASSYDGGNTEAFF.

This clonotype has just a few counts. Its ends do not fully match the called genes, so a read error is possible. The J gene is TRBJ2-1, the V gene TRBV9; no reliable D call. Germline V gives CDR1 SGDLS, CDR2 YYNGEE. The CDR3 covers 16 residues. This chain's CDR3 is CASGVELTSSYNEQFF. As DNA, the CDR3 is TGTGCCAGCGGCGTAGAGTTAACAAGCTCCTACAATGAGCAGTTCTTC.

The chain links TRBV12-3 or TRBV12-4 to TRBJ2-1, with no clear D. Trimming pared 7 bases from V and 3 bases from J, leaving 16 bases between. This CDR3 comprises 15 residues. The chain's CDR3 is CASMLTPLDYNEQFF. DNA of the CDR3: TGTGCCAGCATGCTGACCCCTCTTGACTACAATGAGCAGTTCTTC.

This clonotype appeared once. The CDR3 nucleotides read TGTGCCAGCAGCTCTCTTGGCGCTGAAGCTTTCTTT. Translating gives CASSSLGAEAFF. This rearrangement joins TRBV7-9 to TRBJ1-1; D is ambiguous. V lost 4 bases, J lost 6 bases, and 9 bases lay in between. This CDR3 is built from 12 residues. Germline V gene data show CDR1 as SEHNR and CDR2 as FQNEAQ (reference sequence). The full variable domain, completed using reference TRBV7-9 and TRBJ1-1, is DTGVSQNPRHKITKRGQNVTFRCDPISEHNRLYWYRQTLGQGPEFLTYFQNEAQLEKSRLLSDRFSAERPKGSFSTLEIQRTEQGDSAMYLCASSSLGAEAFFGQGTRLTVV.

This chain's CDR3 is CASSLGTSLLQFF. CDR3 in DNA: TGTGCCAGCAGCCTCGGGACTAGTTTGTTGCAGTTCTTC. The V gene is TRBV7-8, the J gene TRBJ2-1; 8 nucleotides match TRBD2. Germline CDR1 SGHVS, CDR2 FQNEAQ. This CDR3 comprises 13 residues. V gave up 5 bases and J gave up 12 bases; unmatched junction bases: 9.

This clonotype was observed a few times. The chain has TRBV5-1 and TRBJ2-1; possible D gene TRBD2, 6 bases. The CDR3 has 15 amino acids. V lost 1 base to trimming and J lost 2 bases, with 10 bases between them. Looked up from germline, CDR1 is SGHRS and CDR2 is YFSETQ. CDR3 in amino acids: CASSLLGGTYNEQFF. CDR3 coding DNA: TGCGCCAGCAGCTTGCTGGGGGGTACCTACAATGAGCAGTTCTTC.

The chain joins TRBV5-1 to TRBJ1-4, with TRBD1 as a possible D gene (6 bases). Trimming shortened V by 4 bases and J by 0 bases, and 13 bases separated the two germline ends. From germline, CDR1 is SGHRS and CDR2 YFSETQ. This CDR3 comprises 16 residues. Here the CDR3 reads CASSTRTVATNEKLFF. The CDR3 coding sequence is TGCGCCAGCAGCACGAGGACAGTTGCAACTAATGAAAAACTGTTTTTT.

This clonotype was counted only a few times. The V and J genes are TRBV12-3 or TRBV12-4 and TRBJ2-5; tentative D call: TRBD1 (6 bases). This CDR3 contains 15 residues. V was cut by 5 bases and J by 2 bases, with 15 bases left in between. The CDR3 DNA sequence: TGTGCCAGCAGTCACGCGGACAGCCATCAAGAGACCCAGTACTTC. Translation: CASSHADSHQETQYF.

The chain has TRBV4-3 and TRBJ2-1, with D unresolved. V dropped 0 bases and J dropped 2 bases, with 5 bases sitting between them. CDR3 length: 14 amino acids. Per the germline V gene, CDR1 is LGHNA and CDR2 is YSLEER. Written as DNA, the CDR3 is TGCGCCAGCAGCCAAGATCACCCCTACAATGAGCAGTTCTTC. It is translated as CASSQDHPYNEQFF.

This clonotype was observed a few times. The chain joins TRBV3-1 to TRBJ1-1; D unclear. The CDR3 is 13 residues long. In germline, CDR1 is LGHDT, CDR2 YNNKEL (reference sequence). Trimming stripped 4 bases from V and 3 bases from J, with 9 bases between. The CDR3 DNA reads as TGTGCCAGCAGCCCGCTCAGAGACACTGAAGCTTTCTTT. It yields the protein CASSPLRDTEAFF.

The rearrangement uses TRBV7-8 and TRBJ2-7; 11 bases are a match to TRBD1. This CDR3 is built from 15 residues. Germline assignment: CDR1 SGHVS and CDR2 FQNEAQ. The ends lost 5 bases at V and 3 bases at J; junction bases unmatched: 6. In nucleotides, the CDR3 is TGTGCCAGCAGCCGCTCGGGACAGGGGGACTACGAGCAGTACTTC. Translating gives CASSRSGQGDYEQYF.

The CDR3 DNA reads as TGCAGTGCTAGACAGGGGGCGCGGACTGAAGCTTTCTTT. Translation: CSARQGARTEAFF. V gene TRBV20-1 combines with J gene TRBJ1-1; 8 bases align to TRBD1. The CDR3 spans 13 residues. CDR1 DFQATT and CDR2 SNEGSKA come from the germline V gene (reference sequence). Trimming cost V 2 bases and J 5 bases; bases outside gene matches: 4.

Only a few counts were recorded for this clonotype. V usage is TRBV24-1 and J usage is TRBJ2-1; TRBD2 aligns across 7 bases. Germline CDR1 KGHDR, CDR2 SFDVKD. The CDR3 consists of 16 residues. V gave up 5 bases and J gave up 4 bases; unmatched junction bases: 10. Here the CDR3 reads CATSASQASGYNEQFF. CDR3 nucleotide sequence: TGTGCCACCAGTGCGTCTCAGGCTAGCGGTTACAATGAGCAGTTCTTC.

This clonotype turned up a few times. V usage is TRBV7-2 and J usage is TRBJ2-7, with 7 positions matching TRBD1. Germline trimming cut 5 bases from V and 10 bases from J; bases unmatched to any gene: 11. Per germline, CDR1 SGHTA and CDR2 FQGNSA. There are 13 residues in the CDR3. CDR3 loop: CASSPTARDSQYF. CDR3 in DNA: TGTGCCAGCAGCCCGACAGCCCGGGACAGTCAGTACTTC. Filled out from reference TRBV7-2 and TRBJ2-7, the complete variable domain reads GAGVSQSPSNKVTEKGKDVELRCDPISGHTALYWYRQSLGQGLEFLIYFQGNSAPDKSGLPSDRFSAERTGGSVSTLTIQRTQQEDSAVYLCASSPTARDSQYFGPGTRLTVT.